This T cell receptor (beta chain) stems from a study of blood T cell repertoires in COVID-19. Only in-frame clones appear in the TCRdb table, and some are missing; sequencing was by immunoSEQ multiplex PCR. The table records some 60,000 clones, more than 75% of them present only once. Germline CDR1 and CDR2: MNHEY and SVGAGI. The CDR3 spans 11 residues. V shed 9 bases and J shed 4 bases, with 9 bases lying between them. This clone is a singleton in its sample. The chain carries TRBV6-5 and TRBJ1-2; D is perhaps TRBD1 (5 bases). Sequences were obtained from peripheral blood. The TCR was taken from a human donor in a cohort sampled during active COVID-19. The CDR3 coding sequence is TGTGCCAGTCGACAGAGCTATGGCTACACCTTC. This gives the protein CASRQSYGYTF.